The 21 T cell receptor beta chains listed next were all sequenced from one sample in a study of Ad26.COV2.S vaccination and SARS-CoV-2 variants. Treatment noted: around 19 received Ad26.COV2.S at low or high dose, single or two shots; about 5 received placebo; per-sample allocation not given. Sample collection was performed on day 63 after the first vaccine or placebo injection. Profiling relied on immunoSEQ multiplex PCR, and the TCRdb table lists in-frame clones only, not all of them. The sample lists over 350,000 clones, roughly nine tenths occurring once. Sequenced here: peripheral blood, sampled in a trial of Ad26.COV2.S vaccine versus placebo. The receptors come from a person aged 18-65 years who received the Ad26.COV2.S COVID-19 vaccine or a placebo.

This chain connects TRBV15 to TRBJ2-7; TRBD1 matches 7 bases. The CDR3 runs to 15 residues. The germline gives CDR1 LNHNV, CDR2 YYDKDF (reference sequence). Unmatched junction bases numbered 6, after V lost 4 bases and J lost 0 bases. The CDR3 here is CATSKVTGSSYEQYF. CDR3 bases: TGTGCCACCAGCAAAGTGACAGGGAGCTCCTACGAGCAGTACTTC.

The sample holds one count of this clone. The V call is TRBV5-6, the J call TRBJ2-1; D call uncertain. Germline CDR1 is SGHDT and CDR2 is YYEEEE. Trimming cost V 0 bases and J 0 bases, with 7 bases left between them. The CDR3 spans 15 residues. Here the CDR3 reads CASSLAGRSYNEQFF. The CDR3 DNA is TGTGCCAGCAGCTTGGCGGGCCGCTCCTACAATGAGCAGTTCTTC.

This rearrangement joins TRBV14 to TRBJ2-7; no clear D gene. Trimming stripped 0 bases from V and 5 bases from J, with 8 bases between. CDR3 length: 13 residues. Germline CDR1 SGHDN, CDR2 FVKESK. The chain's CDR3 is CASSQEGLHEQYF. The CDR3 nucleotides are TGTGCCAGCAGCCAAGAAGGGTTACACGAGCAGTACTTC.

V is TRBV19 and J is TRBJ1-2; D is uncertain. The CDR3 is 14 amino acids. V lost 6 bases, J lost 2 bases, and 13 bases lay in between. Germline V gives CDR1 LNHDA, CDR2 SQIVND (reference sequence). As DNA, the CDR3 is TGTGCCAGTAGCCGGGTCGGGCCCAACTATGGCTACACCTTC. Translating gives CASSRVGPNYGYTF.

The genes are TRBV9 and TRBJ2-2; unclear D gene. This CDR3 contains 14 residues. Germline CDR1 is SGDLS and CDR2 is YYNGEE. V gave up 4 bases and J gave up 7 bases, with 14 bases separating them. This chain's CDR3 is CASSFHLSSGELFF. CDR3 bases: TGTGCCAGCAGCTTCCACCTCTCTAGCGGGGAGCTGTTTTTT.

Only one count was recorded for this clone. The V and J genes are TRBV27 and TRBJ2-3; a weak D match, TRBD2 (6 bases). The CDR3 is 13 amino acids. Germline values: CDR1 MNHEY, CDR2 SMNVEV (reference sequence). CDR3 protein: CATGDWPSDTQYF. The CDR3 DNA reads as TGTGCAACGGGGGACTGGCCCTCAGATACGCAGTATTTT.

The chain couples TRBV6-5 to TRBJ1-2; D might be TRBD1 (6 bases). Trimming shortened V by 7 bases and J by 5 bases, and 8 bases separated the two germline ends. The CDR3 extends over 11 amino acids. Germline values: CDR1 MNHEY, CDR2 SVGAGI. The DNA of the CDR3 is TGTGCCAGCACGAGGGGGTATGGCTACACCTTC. Its translation is CASTRGYGYTF.

The gene calls are TRBV6-1 and TRBJ1-5; D remains unclear. The V and J ends lost 2 bases and 4 bases respectively, with 9 bases between them. The CDR3 has 14 residues. Germline V CDR1 and CDR2: MNHNS, SASEGT. CDR3 amino acids: CASSETQVNQPQHF. In DNA, the CDR3 is TGTGCCAGCAGTGAAACCCAGGTTAATCAGCCCCAGCATTTT.

The J gene is TRBJ1-5, the V gene TRBV19, with 11 bases identical to TRBD1. Germline CDR1 LNHDA, CDR2 SQIVND (reference sequence). The CDR3 extends over 15 amino acids. The trim removed 7 bases at V and 4 bases at J, leaving 6 bases unmatched. CDR3 sequence: CASNTGTGGNQPQHF. The CDR3 DNA follows: TGTGCCAGTAATACAGGGACAGGGGGGAATCAGCCCCAGCATTTT. Filled out from reference TRBV19 and TRBJ1-5, the complete variable domain reads DGGITQSPKYLFRKEGQNVTLSCEQNLNHDAMYWYRQDPGQGLRLIYYSQIVNDFQKGDIAEGYSVSREKKESFPLTVTSAQKNPTAFYLCASNTGTGGNQPQHFGDGTRLSIL.

The chain has TRBV3-1 (or the pseudogene TRBV3-2) and TRBJ1-5; D gene uncertain. Trimming pared 0 bases from V and 6 bases from J, leaving 6 bases between. Germline values: CDR1 LGHDT, CDR2 YNNKEL (reference sequence). CDR3 length: 13 residues. CDR3 protein: CASSQDKTQPQHF. The CDR3 nucleotides are TGTGCCAGCAGCCAAGATAAAACTCAGCCCCAGCATTTT.

The J gene is TRBJ2-7, the V gene TRBV5-6; 10 bases line up with TRBD1. V was pared by 1 base and J by 5 bases, with 3 bases of the junction left unmatched. Germline V lookup: CDR1 SGHDT, CDR2 YYEEEE. The CDR3 consists of 14 residues. CDR3 nucleotides: TGTGCCAGCAGCTTGCAAGGACAGGGGGACGAGCAGTACTTC. Amino acids: CASSLQGQGDEQYF.

V and J are TRBV10-3 and TRBJ2-5; D perhaps matches TRBD2 (5 bases). Between the trimmed V and J ends, which lost 4 bases and 5 bases, there was a span of 23 bases. Germline-derived CDR1 and CDR2 are ENHRY and SYGVKD. The CDR3 has 17 amino acids. Here the CDR3 reads CAISGGLVRGRRETQYF. The CDR3 region has the DNA TGTGCCATCAGTGGAGGCTTGGTGAGAGGGCGGAGGGAGACCCAGTACTTC.

J is TRBJ1-2 and V is TRBV5-4, with D perhaps matching TRBD1 (5 bases). Germline loops: CDR1 SGHNT, CDR2 YYREEE (reference sequence). There are 13 residues in the CDR3. V was cut by 5 bases and J by 3 bases, with 11 bases left in between. The CDR3 nucleotides are TGTGCCAGCAGAGTCACGGGGGACTATGGCTACACCTTC. This gives the protein CASRVTGDYGYTF.

The V and J genes are TRBV5-1 and TRBJ1-5, with a tentative D call TRBD1 (5 bases). Deletions cut 0 bases from V and 4 bases from J, with 14 bases between. This CDR3 spans 16 amino acids. Germline CDR1 is SGHRS and CDR2 is YFSETQ. The CDR3 protein is CASSLGTSGANQPQHF. The CDR3 DNA sequence: TGCGCCAGCAGCTTGGGTACTTCTGGGGCAAATCAGCCCCAGCATTTT.

The chain's CDR3 is CAISASGGALSETQYF. CDR3 nucleotides: TGTGCCATCAGTGCTAGCGGGGGGGCCTTGTCTGAGACCCAGTACTTC. The genes are TRBV10-3 and TRBJ2-5; 12 nucleotides agree with TRBD2. The CDR3 is 16 amino acids. V shed 4 bases, J shed 5 bases, and the junction held 8 bases outside the gene matches. CDR1 is ENHRY and CDR2 is SYGVKD in the germline V gene.

The CDR3 DNA reads TGTGCCAGCAGCTTAGCGCAGACAGGACCTGGAAACACCATATATTTT. This sequence encodes CASSLAQTGPGNTIYF. This sequence joins TRBV7-9 and TRBJ1-3; D is perhaps TRBD1 (6 bases). Between the trimmed V and J ends, which lost 0 bases and 2 bases, there was a span of 11 bases. Germline assignment: CDR1 SEHNR and CDR2 FQNEAQ (reference sequence). CDR3 length: 16 amino acids.

This chain joins TRBV27 and TRBJ1-5; TRBD1 might be the D (5 bases). CDR3 length equals 17 residues. Trimming cost V 2 bases and J 3 bases, with 17 bases left between them. The germline CDR1 and CDR2 sequences are MNHEY and SMNVEV (reference sequence). The CDR3 DNA reads TGTGCCAGCAGTTTAAGTTTCGGGGGGGGTATCAATCAGCCCCAGCATTTT. This sequence encodes CASSLSFGGGINQPQHF.

This clone has only a few counts. For the CDR3, the DNA is TGTGCCATCAGTGAGTCGACGAGAGTGGGGGAGACCCAGTACTTC. Amino acids: CAISESTRVGETQYF. The gene calls are TRBV10-3 and TRBJ2-5, with D uncertain. Looked up from germline, CDR1 is ENHRY and CDR2 is SYGVKD. The length of the CDR3 is 15 residues. V was pared by 0 bases and J by 5 bases, with 13 bases between.

The chain is built from TRBV4-3 and TRBJ1-2; D perhaps matches TRBD1 (5 bases). Germline V gene sequence: CDR1 LGHNA, CDR2 YSLEER. This CDR3 contains 15 residues. V was clipped by 0 bases and J by 4 bases, with 12 bases between them. CDR3 nucleotide sequence: TGCGCCAGCAGCCAAGATGCAGGGCACCTCTATGGCTACACCTTC. As protein: CASSQDAGHLYGYTF.

The CDR3 is CASSLTTGHNSPLHF. The CDR3 DNA reads as TGCGCCAGCAGCCTAACTACAGGGCACAATTCACCCCTCCACTTT. The chain couples TRBV4-3 to TRBJ1-6; possibly TRBD1 for D (6 bases). Germline CDR1 and CDR2: LGHNA and YSLEER. Trimming pared 4 bases from V and 7 bases from J, leaving 14 bases between. This CDR3 comprises 15 residues.

V gene TRBV10-1 combines with J gene TRBJ2-7; no reliable D call. The CDR3 has 11 residues. Germline V CDR1 and CDR2: WNHNN, SYGVQD (reference sequence). V dropped 2 bases and J dropped 5 bases, with 4 bases sitting between them. CDR3 in amino acids: CASSEGHEQYF. The CDR3 coding sequence is TGCGCCAGCAGTGAGGGACACGAGCAGTACTTC.